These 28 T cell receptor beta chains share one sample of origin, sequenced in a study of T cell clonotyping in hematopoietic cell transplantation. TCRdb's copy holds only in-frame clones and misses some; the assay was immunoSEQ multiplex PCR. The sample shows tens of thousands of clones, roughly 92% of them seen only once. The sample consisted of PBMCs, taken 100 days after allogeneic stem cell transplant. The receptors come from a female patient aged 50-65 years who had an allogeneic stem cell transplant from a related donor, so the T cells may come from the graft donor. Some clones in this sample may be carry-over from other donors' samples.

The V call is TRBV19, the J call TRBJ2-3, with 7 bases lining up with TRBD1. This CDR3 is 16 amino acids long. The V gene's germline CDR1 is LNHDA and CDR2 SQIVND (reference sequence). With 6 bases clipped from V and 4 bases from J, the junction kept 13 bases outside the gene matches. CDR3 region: CASRRGRQGVSDTQYF. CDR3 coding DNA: TGTGCCAGTAGGAGGGGGAGACAGGGAGTATCAGATACGCAGTATTTT.

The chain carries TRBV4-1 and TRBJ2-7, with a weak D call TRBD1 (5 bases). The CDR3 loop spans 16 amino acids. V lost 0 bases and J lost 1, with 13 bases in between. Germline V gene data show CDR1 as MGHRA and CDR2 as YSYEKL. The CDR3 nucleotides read TGCGCCAGCAGCCAAGATCGCGACAGCGCTTCCTACGAGCAGTACTTC. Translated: CASSQDRDSASYEQYF.

CDR3 DNA sequence: TGTGCCAGCTCACCTGGTGCCGTGGGTGAAAAACTGTTTTTT. As protein: CASSPGAVGEKLFF. The chain combines TRBV18 with TRBJ1-4; D unresolved. The CDR3 sequence is 14 residues long. CDR1 and CDR2 from the germline V gene are KGHSH and LQKENI. V was cut by 3 bases and J by 7 bases, with 12 bases left in between.

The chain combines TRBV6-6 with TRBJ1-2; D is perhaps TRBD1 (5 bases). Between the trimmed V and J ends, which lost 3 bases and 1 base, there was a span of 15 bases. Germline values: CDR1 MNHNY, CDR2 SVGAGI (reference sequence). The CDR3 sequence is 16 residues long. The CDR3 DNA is TGTGCCAGCAGTTATGCGGGGGGACGGGGTAACTATGGCTACACCTTC. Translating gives CASSYAGGRGNYGYTF.

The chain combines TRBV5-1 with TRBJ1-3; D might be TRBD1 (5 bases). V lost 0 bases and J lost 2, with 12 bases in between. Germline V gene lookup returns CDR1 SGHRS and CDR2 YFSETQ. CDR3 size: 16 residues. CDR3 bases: TGCGCCAGCAGCTTGGGACAACGGACACCTGGAAACACCATATATTTT. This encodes CASSLGQRTPGNTIYF.

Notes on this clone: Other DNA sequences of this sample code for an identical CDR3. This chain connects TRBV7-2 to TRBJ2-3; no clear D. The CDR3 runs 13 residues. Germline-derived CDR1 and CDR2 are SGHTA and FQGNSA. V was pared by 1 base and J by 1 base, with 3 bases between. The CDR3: CASSLGRTDTQYF. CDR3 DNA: TGTGCCAGCAGCTTAGGCCGCACAGATACGCAGTATTTT.

CDR3: CAWSKWGATEAFF. CDR3 coding DNA: TGTGCCTGGAGTAAATGGGGGGCAACTGAAGCTTTCTTT. The rearrangement joins TRBV30 to TRBJ1-1; TRBD1 might be the D (6 bases). Trimming shortened V by 2 bases and J by 5 bases, and 12 bases separated the two germline ends. CDR3 length: 13 residues. The germline gives CDR1 GTSNPN, CDR2 SVGIG (reference sequence). Full variable domain (outside the CDR3, taken from reference TRBV30 and TRBJ1-1): SQTIHQWPATLVQPVGSPLSLECTVEGTSNPNLYWYRQAAGRGLQLLFYSVGIGQISSEVPQNLSASRPQDRQFILSSKKLLLSDSGFYLCAWSKWGATEAFFGQGTRLTVV.

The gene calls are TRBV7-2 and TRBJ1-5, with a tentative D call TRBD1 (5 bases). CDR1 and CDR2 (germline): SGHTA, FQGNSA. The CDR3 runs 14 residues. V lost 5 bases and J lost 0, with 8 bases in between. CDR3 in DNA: TGTGCCAGCAGCGCACAGGTTAGCAATCAGCCCCAGCATTTT. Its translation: CASSAQVSNQPQHF.

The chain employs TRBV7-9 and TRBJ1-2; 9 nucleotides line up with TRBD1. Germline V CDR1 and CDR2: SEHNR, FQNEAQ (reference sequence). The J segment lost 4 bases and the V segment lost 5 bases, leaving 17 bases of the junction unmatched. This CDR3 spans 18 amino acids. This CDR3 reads CASSQRLGQGYFSYGYTF. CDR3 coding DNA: TGTGCCAGCAGCCAGCGGTTGGGACAGGGATACTTTTCCTATGGCTACACCTTC. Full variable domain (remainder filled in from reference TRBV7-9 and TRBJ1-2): DTGVSQNPRHKITKRGQNVTFRCDPISEHNRLYWYRQTLGQGPEFLTYFQNEAQLEKSRLLSDRFSAERPKGSFSTLEIQRTEQGDSAMYLCASSQRLGQGYFSYGYTFGSGTRLTVV.

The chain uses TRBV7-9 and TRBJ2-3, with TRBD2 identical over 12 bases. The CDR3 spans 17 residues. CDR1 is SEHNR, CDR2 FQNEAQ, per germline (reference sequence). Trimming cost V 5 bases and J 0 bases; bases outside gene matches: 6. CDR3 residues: CASSKGLAGRSTDTQYF. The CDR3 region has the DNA TGTGCCAGCAGCAAAGGACTAGCGGGGCGGAGCACAGATACGCAGTATTTT.

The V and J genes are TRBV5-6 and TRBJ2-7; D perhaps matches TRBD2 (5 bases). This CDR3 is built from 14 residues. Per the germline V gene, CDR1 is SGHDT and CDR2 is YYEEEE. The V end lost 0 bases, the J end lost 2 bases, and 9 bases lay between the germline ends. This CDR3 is CASSLGLGAYEQYF. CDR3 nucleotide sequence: TGTGCCAGCAGCTTGGGCCTCGGGGCCTACGAGCAGTACTTC.

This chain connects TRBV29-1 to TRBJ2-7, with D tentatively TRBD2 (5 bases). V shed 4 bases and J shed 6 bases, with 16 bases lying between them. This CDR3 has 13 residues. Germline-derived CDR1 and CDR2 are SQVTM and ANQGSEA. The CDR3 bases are TGCAGCGTTGTTGCCGGGATTAAAGGCGAGCAGTACTTC. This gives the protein CSVVAGIKGEQYF.

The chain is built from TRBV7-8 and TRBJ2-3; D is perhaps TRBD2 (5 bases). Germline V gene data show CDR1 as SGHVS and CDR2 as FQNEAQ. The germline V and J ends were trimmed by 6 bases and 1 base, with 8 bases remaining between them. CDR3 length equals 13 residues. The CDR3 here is CASRGEGTDTQYF. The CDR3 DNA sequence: TGTGCCAGCAGGGGAGAGGGCACAGATACGCAGTATTTT. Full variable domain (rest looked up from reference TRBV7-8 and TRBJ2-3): GAGVSQSPRYKVAKRGQDVALRCDPISGHVSLFWYQQALGQGPEFLTYFQNEAQLDKSGLPSDRFFAERPEGSVSTLKIQRTQQEDSAVYLCASRGEGTDTQYFGPGTRLTVL.

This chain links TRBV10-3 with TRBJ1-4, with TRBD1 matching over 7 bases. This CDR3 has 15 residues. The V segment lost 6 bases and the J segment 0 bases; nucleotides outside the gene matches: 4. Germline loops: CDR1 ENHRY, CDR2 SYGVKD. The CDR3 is CAIRGTDTTNEKLFF. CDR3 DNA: TGTGCCATCAGGGGGACAGATACAACTAATGAAAAACTGTTTTTT.

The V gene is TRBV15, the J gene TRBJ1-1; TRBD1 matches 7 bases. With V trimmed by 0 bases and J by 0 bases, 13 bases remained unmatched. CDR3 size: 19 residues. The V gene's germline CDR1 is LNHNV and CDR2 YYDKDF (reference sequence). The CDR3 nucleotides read TGTGCCACCAGCAGAGATCCCCCCCGACAGGGAGGAATGAACACTGAAGCTTTCTTT. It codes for CATSRDPPRQGGMNTEAFF.

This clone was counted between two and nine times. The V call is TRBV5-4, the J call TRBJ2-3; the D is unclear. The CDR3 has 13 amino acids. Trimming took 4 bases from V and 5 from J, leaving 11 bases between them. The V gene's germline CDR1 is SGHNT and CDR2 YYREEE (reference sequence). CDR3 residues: CASSPRALDTQYF. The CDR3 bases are TGTGCCAGCAGCCCCCGGGCACTAGATACGCAGTATTTT.

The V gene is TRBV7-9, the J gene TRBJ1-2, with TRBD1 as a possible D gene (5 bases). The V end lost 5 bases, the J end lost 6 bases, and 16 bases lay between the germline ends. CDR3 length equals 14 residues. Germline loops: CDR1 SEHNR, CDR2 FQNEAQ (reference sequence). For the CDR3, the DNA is TGTGCCAGCAGCCAATCGAGAGGCAGGGATGGCTACACCTTC. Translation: CASSQSRGRDGYTF.

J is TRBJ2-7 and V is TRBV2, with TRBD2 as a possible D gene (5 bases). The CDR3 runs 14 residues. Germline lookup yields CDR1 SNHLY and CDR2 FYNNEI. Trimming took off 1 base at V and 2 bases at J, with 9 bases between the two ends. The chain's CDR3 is CASSEDGVTYEQYF. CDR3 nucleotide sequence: TGTGCCAGCAGTGAAGACGGGGTCACCTACGAGCAGTACTTC. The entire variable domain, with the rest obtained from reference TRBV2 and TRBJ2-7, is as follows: EPEVTQTPSHQVTQMGQEVILRCVPISNHLYFYWYRQILGQKVEFLVSFYNNEISEKSEIFDDQFSVERPDGSNFTLKIRSTKLEDSAMYFCASSEDGVTYEQYFGPGTRLTVT.

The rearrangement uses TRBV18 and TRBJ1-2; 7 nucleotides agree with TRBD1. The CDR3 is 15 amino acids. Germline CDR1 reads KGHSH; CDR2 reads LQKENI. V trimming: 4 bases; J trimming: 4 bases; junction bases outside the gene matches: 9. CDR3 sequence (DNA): TGTGCCAGCTCACAAATGACAGAGGGGGCCTATGGCTACACCTTC. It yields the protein CASSQMTEGAYGYTF.

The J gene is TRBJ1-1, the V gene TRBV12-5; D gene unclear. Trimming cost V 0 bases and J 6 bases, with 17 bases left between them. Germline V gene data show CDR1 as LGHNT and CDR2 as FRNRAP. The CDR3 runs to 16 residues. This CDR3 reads CASGLVPPGPDPEAFF. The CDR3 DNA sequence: TGTGCTAGTGGTTTGGTACCTCCCGGGCCGGACCCTGAAGCTTTCTTT.

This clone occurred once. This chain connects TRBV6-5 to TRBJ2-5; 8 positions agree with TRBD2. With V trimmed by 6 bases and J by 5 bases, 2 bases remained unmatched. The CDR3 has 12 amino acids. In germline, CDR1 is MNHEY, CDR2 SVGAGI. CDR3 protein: CASSRGGETQYF. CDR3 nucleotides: TGTGCCAGCAGCCGCGGGGGGGAGACCCAGTACTTC.

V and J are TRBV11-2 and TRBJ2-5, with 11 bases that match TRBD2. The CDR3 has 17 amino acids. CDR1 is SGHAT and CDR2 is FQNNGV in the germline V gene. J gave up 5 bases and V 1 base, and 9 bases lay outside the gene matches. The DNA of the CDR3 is TGTGCCAGCAGCTTAGGGATTAGCGGGGGGGATAGTGAGACCCAGTACTTC. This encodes CASSLGISGGDSETQYF.

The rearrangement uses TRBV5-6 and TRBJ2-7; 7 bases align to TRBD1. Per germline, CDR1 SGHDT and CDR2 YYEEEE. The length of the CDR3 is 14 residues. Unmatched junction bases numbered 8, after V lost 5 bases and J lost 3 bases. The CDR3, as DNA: TGTGCCAGCAGTCCCGACAGGGCAAGCTACGAGCAGTACTTC. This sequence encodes CASSPDRASYEQYF.

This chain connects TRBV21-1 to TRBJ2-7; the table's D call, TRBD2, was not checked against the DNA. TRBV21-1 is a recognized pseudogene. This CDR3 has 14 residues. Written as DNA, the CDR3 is TGTGCCAGCAGCAAATACCCCCCGCGGTGCGAGCAGTACTTC. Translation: CASSKYPPRCEQYF.

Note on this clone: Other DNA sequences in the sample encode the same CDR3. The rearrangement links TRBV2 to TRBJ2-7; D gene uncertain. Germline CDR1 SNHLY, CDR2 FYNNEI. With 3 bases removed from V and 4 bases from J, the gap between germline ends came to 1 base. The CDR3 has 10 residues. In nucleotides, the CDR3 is TGTGCCAGCAGTGAGTACGAGCAGTACTTC. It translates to CASSEYEQYF.

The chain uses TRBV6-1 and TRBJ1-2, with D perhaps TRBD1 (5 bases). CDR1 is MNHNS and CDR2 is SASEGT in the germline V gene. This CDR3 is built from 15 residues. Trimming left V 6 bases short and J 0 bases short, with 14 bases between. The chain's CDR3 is CASRQDIPPNYGYTF. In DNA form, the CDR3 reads TGTGCCAGCAGACAGGACATCCCTCCTAACTATGGCTACACCTTC.

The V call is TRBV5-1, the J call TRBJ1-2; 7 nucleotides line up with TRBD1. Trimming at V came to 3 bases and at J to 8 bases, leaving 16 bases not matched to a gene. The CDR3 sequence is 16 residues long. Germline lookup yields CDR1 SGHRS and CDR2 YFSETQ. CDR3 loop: CASSWTGTLGFGGYTF. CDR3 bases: TGCGCCAGCAGCTGGACAGGCACCCTGGGCTTTGGAGGCTACACCTTC.

CDR3 protein: CASSEHNQPQHF. The CDR3 DNA follows: TGTGCCAGCAGTGAACATAATCAGCCCCAGCATTTT. V and J are TRBV2 and TRBJ1-5; no clear D. The germline CDR1 and CDR2 sequences are SNHLY and FYNNEI. Between the trimmed V and J ends, which lost 2 bases and 4 bases, there was a span of 3 bases. The CDR3 sequence is 12 residues long.